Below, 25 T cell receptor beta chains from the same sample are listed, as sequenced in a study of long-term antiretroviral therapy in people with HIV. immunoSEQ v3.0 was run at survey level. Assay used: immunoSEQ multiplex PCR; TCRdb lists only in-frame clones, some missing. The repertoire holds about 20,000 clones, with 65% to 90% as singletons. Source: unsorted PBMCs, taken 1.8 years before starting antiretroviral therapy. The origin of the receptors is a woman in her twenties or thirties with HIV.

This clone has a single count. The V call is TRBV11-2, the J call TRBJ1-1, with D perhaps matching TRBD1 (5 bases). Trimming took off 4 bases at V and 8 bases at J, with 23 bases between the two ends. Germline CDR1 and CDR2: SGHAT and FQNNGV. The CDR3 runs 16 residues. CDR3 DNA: TGTGCCAGCAGCTCCATCCGGGGCAATTCGCGGCTCGAAGCTTTCTTT. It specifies CASSSIRGNSRLEAFF.

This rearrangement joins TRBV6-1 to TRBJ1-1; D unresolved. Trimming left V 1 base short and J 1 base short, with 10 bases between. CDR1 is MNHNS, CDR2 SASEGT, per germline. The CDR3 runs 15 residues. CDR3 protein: CASSEVTAANTEAFF. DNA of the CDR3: TGTGCCAGCAGTGAAGTCACCGCAGCGAACACTGAAGCTTTCTTT.

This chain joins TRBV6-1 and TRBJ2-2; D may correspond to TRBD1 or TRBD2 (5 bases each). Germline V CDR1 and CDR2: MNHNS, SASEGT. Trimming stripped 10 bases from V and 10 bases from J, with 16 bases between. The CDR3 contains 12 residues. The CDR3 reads CATGRLGVELFF. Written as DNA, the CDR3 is TGTGCCACCGGACGGTTGGGGGTGGAGCTGTTTTTT.

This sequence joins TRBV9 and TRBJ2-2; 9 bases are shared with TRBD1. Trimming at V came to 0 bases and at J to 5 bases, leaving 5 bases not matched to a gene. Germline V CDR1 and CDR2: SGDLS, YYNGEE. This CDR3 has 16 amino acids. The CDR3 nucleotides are TGTGCCAGCAGCGTAGTTCCGGGACAGGGTACCGGGGAGCTGTTTTTT. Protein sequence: CASSVVPGQGTGELFF.

Here the CDR3 reads CASSLGHTGGTDEQYV. The CDR3 DNA reads TGTGCCAGCAGCTTGGGCCACACAGGGGGAACTGACGAGCAGTACGTC. The chain has TRBV13 and TRBJ2-7; 8 bases line up with TRBD1. Trimming cost V 3 bases and J 5 bases; bases outside gene matches: 12. The CDR3 is made up of 16 amino acids. The germline gives CDR1 PRHDT, CDR2 FYEKMQ (reference sequence).

This chain's CDR3 is CASSVGLGKETQYF. The CDR3 DNA is TGTGCCAGCAGCGTAGGGCTCGGGAAGGAGACCCAGTACTTC. V gene TRBV9 combines with J gene TRBJ2-5, with D maybe TRBD2 (5 bases). Trimming removed 0 bases from V and 5 bases from J, with 11 bases in between. CDR1 SGDLS and CDR2 YYNGEE come from the germline V gene. This CDR3 is built from 14 residues.

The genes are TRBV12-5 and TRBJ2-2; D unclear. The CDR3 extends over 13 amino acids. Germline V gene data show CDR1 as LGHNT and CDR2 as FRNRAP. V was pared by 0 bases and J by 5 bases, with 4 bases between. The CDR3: CASGLVLTGELFF. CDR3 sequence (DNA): TGTGCTAGTGGTTTGGTATTGACCGGGGAGCTGTTTTTT. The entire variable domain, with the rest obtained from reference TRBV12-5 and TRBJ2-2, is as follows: DARVTQTPRHKVTEMGQEVTMRCQPILGHNTVFWYRQTMMQGLELLAYFRNRAPLDDSGMPKDRFSAEMPDATLATLKIQPSEPRDSAVYFCASGLVLTGELFFGEGSRLTVL.

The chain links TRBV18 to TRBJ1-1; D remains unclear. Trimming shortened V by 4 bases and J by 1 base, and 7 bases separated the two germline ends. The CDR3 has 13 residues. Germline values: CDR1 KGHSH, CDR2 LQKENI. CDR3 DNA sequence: TGTGCCAGCTCACTCGCTGAGAACACTGAAGCTTTCTTT. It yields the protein CASSLAENTEAFF.

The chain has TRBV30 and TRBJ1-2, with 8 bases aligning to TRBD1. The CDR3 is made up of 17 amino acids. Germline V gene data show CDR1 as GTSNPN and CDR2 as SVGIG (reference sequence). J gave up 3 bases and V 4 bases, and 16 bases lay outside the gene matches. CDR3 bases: TGTGCCTGGACCGCTAAGCAGGGGGCTGGATTGGACTATGGCTACACCTTC. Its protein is CAWTAKQGAGLDYGYTF.

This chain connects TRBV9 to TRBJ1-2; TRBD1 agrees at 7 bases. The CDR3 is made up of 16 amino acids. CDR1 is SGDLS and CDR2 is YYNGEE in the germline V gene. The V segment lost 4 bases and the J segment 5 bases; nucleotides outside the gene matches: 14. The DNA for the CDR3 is TGTGCCAGCAGCCCGCAGGGCTTCGGGACAGCGTATGGCTACACCTTC. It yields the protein CASSPQGFGTAYGYTF.

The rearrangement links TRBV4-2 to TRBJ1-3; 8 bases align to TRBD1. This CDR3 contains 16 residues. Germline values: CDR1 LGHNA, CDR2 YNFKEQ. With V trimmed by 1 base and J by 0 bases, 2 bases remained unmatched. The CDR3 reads CASSQGGQVSGNTIYF. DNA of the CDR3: TGTGCCAGCAGCCAAGGGGGACAGGTCTCTGGAAACACCATATATTTT.

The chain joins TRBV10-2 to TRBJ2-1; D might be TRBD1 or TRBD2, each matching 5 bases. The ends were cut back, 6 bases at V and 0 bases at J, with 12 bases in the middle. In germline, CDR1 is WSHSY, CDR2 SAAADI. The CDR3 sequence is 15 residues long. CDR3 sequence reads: CASRVSGHSYNEQFF. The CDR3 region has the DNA TGCGCCAGCAGGGTGAGCGGACACTCCTACAATGAGCAGTTCTTC.

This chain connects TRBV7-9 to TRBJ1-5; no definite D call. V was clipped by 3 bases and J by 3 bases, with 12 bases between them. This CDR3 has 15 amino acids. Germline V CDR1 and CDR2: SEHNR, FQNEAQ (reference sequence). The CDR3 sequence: CASSLGYGDNQPQHF. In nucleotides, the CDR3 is TGTGCCAGCAGCTTGGGGTACGGGGACAATCAGCCCCAGCATTTT. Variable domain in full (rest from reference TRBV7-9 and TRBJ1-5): DTGVSQNPRHKITKRGQNVTFRCDPISEHNRLYWYRQTLGQGPEFLTYFQNEAQLEKSRLLSDRFSAERPKGSFSTLEIQRTEQGDSAMYLCASSLGYGDNQPQHFGDGTRLSIL.

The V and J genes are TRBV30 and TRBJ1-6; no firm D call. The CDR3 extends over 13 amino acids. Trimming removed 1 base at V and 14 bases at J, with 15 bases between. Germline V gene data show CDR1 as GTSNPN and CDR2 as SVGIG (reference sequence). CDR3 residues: CAWSGGRNGALHF. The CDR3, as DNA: TGTGCCTGGAGTGGGGGTCGTAACGGGGCCCTCCACTTT.

The CDR3 DNA sequence: TGTGCCTGGAGTGTATCAGGTTATGGCTACACCTTC. This sequence encodes CAWSVSGYGYTF. The V gene is TRBV30, the J gene TRBJ1-2; D is undetermined. Trimming stripped 0 bases from V and 5 bases from J, with 7 bases between. Per the germline V gene, CDR1 is GTSNPN and CDR2 is SVGIG (reference sequence). This CDR3 is 12 amino acids long. The variable domain in full, completed from reference TRBV30 and TRBJ1-2, reads SQTIHQWPATLVQPVGSPLSLECTVEGTSNPNLYWYRQAAGRGLQLLFYSVGIGQISSEVPQNLSASRPQDRQFILSSKKLLLSDSGFYLCAWSVSGYGYTFGSGTRLTVV.

The CDR3 spells CASSESRTGANYGYTF. In nucleotides, the CDR3 is TGTGCCAGCAGTGAATCGCGGACGGGAGCTAACTATGGCTACACCTTC. The chain is built from TRBV6-1 and TRBJ1-2, with no clear D. V was shortened by 2 bases and J by 0 bases, with 13 bases between the two germline ends. This CDR3 is built from 16 residues. Looked up from germline, CDR1 is MNHNS and CDR2 is SASEGT.

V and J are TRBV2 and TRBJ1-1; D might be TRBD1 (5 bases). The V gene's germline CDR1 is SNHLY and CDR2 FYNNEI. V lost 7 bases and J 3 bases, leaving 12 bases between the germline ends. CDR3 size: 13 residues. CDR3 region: CASTGLGDTEAFF. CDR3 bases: TGTGCCAGCACGGGTCTAGGGGACACTGAAGCTTTCTTT.

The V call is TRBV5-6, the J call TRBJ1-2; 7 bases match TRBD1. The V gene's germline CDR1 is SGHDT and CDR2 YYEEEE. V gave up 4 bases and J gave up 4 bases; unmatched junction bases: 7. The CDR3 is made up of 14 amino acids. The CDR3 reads CASSPPGTAYGYTF. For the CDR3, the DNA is TGTGCCAGCAGCCCGCCCGGGACAGCCTATGGCTACACCTTC.

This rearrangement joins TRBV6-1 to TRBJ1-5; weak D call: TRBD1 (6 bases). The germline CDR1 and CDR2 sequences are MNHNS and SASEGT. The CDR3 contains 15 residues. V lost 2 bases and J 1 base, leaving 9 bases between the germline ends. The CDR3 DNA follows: TGTGCCAGCAGTGAAAATCAGGGGAGCAATCAGCCCCAGCATTTT. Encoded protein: CASSENQGSNQPQHF.

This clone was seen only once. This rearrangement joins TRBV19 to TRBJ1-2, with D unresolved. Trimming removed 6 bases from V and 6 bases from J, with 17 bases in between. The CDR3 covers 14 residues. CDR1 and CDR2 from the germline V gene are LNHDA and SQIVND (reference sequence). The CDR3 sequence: CASRKSGPSDGYTF. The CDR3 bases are TGTGCCAGTAGAAAATCCGGACCTTCGGATGGCTACACCTTC. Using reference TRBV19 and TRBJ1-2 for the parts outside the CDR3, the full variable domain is DGGITQSPKYLFRKEGQNVTLSCEQNLNHDAMYWYRQDPGQGLRLIYYSQIVNDFQKGDIAEGYSVSREKKESFPLTVTSAQKNPTAFYLCASRKSGPSDGYTFGSGTRLTVV.

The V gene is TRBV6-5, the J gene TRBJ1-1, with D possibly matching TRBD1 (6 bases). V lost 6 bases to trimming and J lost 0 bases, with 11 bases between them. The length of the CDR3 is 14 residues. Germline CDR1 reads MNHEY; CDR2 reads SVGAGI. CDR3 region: CASRQGGMNTEAFF. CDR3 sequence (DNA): TGTGCCAGCAGACAGGGCGGCATGAACACTGAAGCTTTCTTT.

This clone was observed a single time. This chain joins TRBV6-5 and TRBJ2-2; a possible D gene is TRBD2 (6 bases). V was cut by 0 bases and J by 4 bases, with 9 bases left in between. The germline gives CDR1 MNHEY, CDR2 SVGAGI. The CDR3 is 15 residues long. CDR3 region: CASSYSTGGTGELFF. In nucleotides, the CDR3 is TGTGCCAGCAGTTACTCGACCGGGGGCACCGGGGAGCTGTTTTTT.

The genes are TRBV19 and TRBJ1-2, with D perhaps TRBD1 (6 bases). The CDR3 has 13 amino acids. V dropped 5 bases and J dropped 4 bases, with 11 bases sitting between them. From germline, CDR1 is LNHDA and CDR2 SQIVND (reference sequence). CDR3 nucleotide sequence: TGTGCCAGTAGTGAAAGACAGGTCTATGGCTACACCTTC. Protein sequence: CASSERQVYGYTF.

The CDR3 sequence is CASSVEGFNSPLHF. In DNA, the CDR3 is TGTGCCAGCAGCGTAGAGGGATTCAATTCACCCCTCCACTTT. The chain carries TRBV9 and TRBJ1-6; D is uncertain. The CDR3 is made up of 14 amino acids. Germline CDR1 SGDLS, CDR2 YYNGEE. V was clipped by 0 bases and J by 7 bases, with 8 bases between them.

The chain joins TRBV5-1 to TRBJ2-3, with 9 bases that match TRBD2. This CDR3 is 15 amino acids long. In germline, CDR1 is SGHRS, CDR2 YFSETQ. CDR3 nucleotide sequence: TGCTCCTCAAAGCTTGGGCGGGGGGGCCCAGATACGCAGTATTTT. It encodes CSSKLGRGGPDTQYF.